Each of the 5 T cell receptor beta chains below was sequenced from the same sample in a study of blood T cell repertoires in COVID-19. The repertoire was sequenced with immunoSEQ multiplex PCR; TCRdb's copy has only in-frame clones and lacks some. Here the sample spans approximately 300,000 clones, roughly nine tenths being singletons. The material sequenced was PBMCs or T cells enriched from blood (not recorded which). These TCRs come from a young woman who had recovered from COVID-19.

The rearrangement uses TRBV11-3 and TRBJ2-7; 9 nucleotides align to TRBD1. The CDR3 has 15 residues. The V gene end was trimmed by 3 bases and the J gene end by 4 bases; junction bases not matched to a gene: 7. Per the germline V gene, CDR1 is SGHNT and CDR2 is YENEEA. Here the CDR3 DNA reads TGTGCCAGCAGCTTCGAGGACAGGGGTATTTACGAGCAGTACTTC. Translating it yields CASSFEDRGIYEQYF.

The V call is TRBV19, the J call TRBJ1-4, with a tentative D call TRBD1 (6 bases). Germline CDR1 and CDR2: LNHDA and SQIVND (reference sequence). The V end was cut by 3 bases, the J end by 7 bases, with 15 bases between. The CDR3 has 15 amino acids. In DNA, the CDR3 is TGTGCCAGTAGTATTCTGTCGACAGGAGGTGAAAAACTGTTTTTT. It encodes CASSILSTGGEKLFF.

This sequence joins TRBV10-1 and TRBJ2-7; no definite D call. Germline values: CDR1 WNHNN, CDR2 SYGVQD (reference sequence). V was clipped by 8 bases and J by 1 base, with 15 bases between them. The CDR3 spans 14 residues. CDR3 coding DNA: TGCGCCAGCCGTTCGCTACAGTATTCCTACGAGCAGTACTTC. Translation gives CASRSLQYSYEQYF.

The chain links TRBV28 to TRBJ2-6; 10 bases map to TRBD1. V lost 6 bases and J lost 5; bases outside the gene matches: 4. Germline V CDR1 and CDR2: MDHEN, SYDVKM. The CDR3 runs to 15 residues. CDR3 protein: CASRGTGVWANVLTF. The CDR3, as DNA: TGTGCCAGCAGGGGGACAGGGGTTTGGGCCAACGTCCTGACTTTC.

The genes are TRBV7-2 and TRBJ1-4; D unresolved. Germline CDR1 SGHTA, CDR2 FQGNSA. CDR3 length equals 15 residues. V shed 3 bases and J shed 4 bases, with 12 bases lying between them. The CDR3 sequence: CASSLGLGDNEKLFF. For the CDR3, the DNA is TGTGCCAGCAGCTTGGGCCTCGGGGATAATGAAAAACTGTTTTTT.